The source of this TCR beta chain is a study of cytomegalovirus exposure and HLA in healthy donors. Study-wide results and caveats: Available immune exposure information covered CMV serostatus only. Most TCR sequences showed up rarely, but some public TCRs showed up in many donors.

This clone was counted only a few times. Its antigen remains unidentified. Germline CDR1 SGHVS, CDR2 FQNEAQ. CDR3 size: 16 residues. Germline trimming cut 5 bases from V and 6 bases from J; bases unmatched to any gene: 13. PCR used 60 Vbeta primers and 13 Jbeta primers. The table came from immunoSEQ multiplex PCR; TCRdb's copy has only in-frame clones and leaves some out. The table includes about 140,000 clones, about four fifths detected once. The sequence was obtained from a male donor in good health and CMV-seropositive. Input material: PBMCs. The V call is TRBV7-8, the J call TRBJ2-3; TRBD2 matches at 8 bases. CDR3 nucleotides: TGTGCCAGCAGCCCGCTGACGGCGGGGGGCAGCGATACGCAGTATTTT. Protein sequence: CASSPLTAGGSDTQYF.